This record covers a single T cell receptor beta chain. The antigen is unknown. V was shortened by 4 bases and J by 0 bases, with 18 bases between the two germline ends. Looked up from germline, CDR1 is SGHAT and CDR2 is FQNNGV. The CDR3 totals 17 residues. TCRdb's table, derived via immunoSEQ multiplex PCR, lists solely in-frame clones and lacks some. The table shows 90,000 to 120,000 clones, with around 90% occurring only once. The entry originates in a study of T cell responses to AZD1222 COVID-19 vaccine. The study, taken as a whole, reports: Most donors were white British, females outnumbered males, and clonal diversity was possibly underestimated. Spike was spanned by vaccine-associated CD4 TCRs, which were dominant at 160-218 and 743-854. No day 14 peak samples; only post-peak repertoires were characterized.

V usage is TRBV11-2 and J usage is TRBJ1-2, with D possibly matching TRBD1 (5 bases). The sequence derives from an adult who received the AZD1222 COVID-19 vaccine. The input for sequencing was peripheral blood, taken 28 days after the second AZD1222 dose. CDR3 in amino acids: CASSWGLGGLANYGYTF. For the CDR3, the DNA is TGTGCCAGCAGCTGGGGACTGGGAGGGCTCGCTAACTATGGCTACACCTTC.